The rows below give T cell receptor beta chains drawn from one sample of a study of blood T cell repertoires in COVID-19. Sequencing was performed with immunoSEQ multiplex PCR; in TCRdb, only in-frame clones are kept and a portion is missing. This table holds a few hundred thousand clones, around 88% found once. The sequenced material came from PBMCs or T cells enriched from blood (not recorded which). These receptors were taken from a middle-aged woman who had recovered from COVID-19. CDR3s include the opening cysteine and the closing phenylalanine or tryptophan. Each record gives: D gene, clone size, V gene, J gene, CDR3 protein, CDR3 DNA. A D gene is named only where the DNA matches it firmly. The size field is filled for only some rows; it gives once, few, many or a size class.

>-|-|TRBV19|TRBJ2-6
CASRVALSGANVLTF
TGTGCCTCCCGGGTCGCCCTCTCTGGGGCCAACGTCCTGACTTTC
>TRBD2|-|TRBV2|TRBJ2-2
CASSELGGRAPGELFF
TGTGCCAGCAGTGAATTAGGTGGGAGGGCCCCCGGGGAGCTGTTTTTT
>TRBD2|-|TRBV28|TRBJ2-5
CASLTSWNPETQYF
TGTGCCAGCCTGACTAGCTGGAACCCAGAGACCCAGTACTTC
>TRBD1|-|TRBV5-1|TRBJ1-3
CASSYQGANGGNTIYF
TGCGCCAGCAGCTATCAGGGGGCGAATGGAGGAAACACCATATATTTT
>-|-|TRBV6-5|TRBJ2-6
CASSYSVRGGANVLTF
TGTGCCAGCAGTTACTCCGTAAGGGGGGGAGCCAACGTCCTGACTTTC
>TRBD1|few|TRBV7-2|TRBJ1-6
CASIYTDRGYNSPLHF
TGTGCCAGCATCTATACTGACAGGGGCTATAATTCACCCCTCCACTTT
>-|-|TRBV11-2|TRBJ1-2
CASSFSRYNYGYTF
TGTGCCAGCAGCTTCAGCAGGTATAACTATGGCTACACCTTC
>-|-|TRBV28|TRBJ2-7
CASSLPGTFSYEQYF
TGTGCCAGCAGTCTTCCCGGGACTTTCTCCTACGAGCAGTACTTC
>TRBD2|-|TRBV6-5|TRBJ2-7
CASTPLAGGAEQYF
TGTGCCAGCACCCCACTAGCGGGAGGTGCCGAGCAGTACTTC
>-|-|TRBV29-1|TRBJ1-1
CSVEFGVNTEAFF
TGCAGCGTTGAATTCGGGGTTAACACTGAAGCTTTCTTT
>-|-|TRBV5-4|TRBJ2-5
CASRGPGEETQYF
TGTGCCAGCAGGGGCCCAGGGGAAGAGACCCAGTACTTC
>TRBD1|-|TRBV28|TRBJ1-4
CASGDGTANEKLFF
TGTGCCAGCGGGGACGGGACAGCTAATGAAAAACTGTTTTTT
>-|-|TRBV18|TRBJ1-4
CASSPPTGYGEKLFF
TGTGCCAGCTCACCGCCTACAGGGTATGGTGAAAAACTGTTTTTT
>-|-|TRBV6-2/TRBV6-3|TRBJ2-3
CASSYGRTPSTDTQYF
TGTGCCAGCAGTTACGGGAGGACACCTAGCACAGATACGCAGTATTTT
>-|-|TRBV2|TRBJ2-3
CASSERASALITDTQYF
TGTGCCAGCAGTGAGCGGGCTAGCGCCTTAATCACAGATACGCAGTATTTT
>-|-|TRBV5-1|TRBJ2-5
CASSLWQEGETQYF
TGCGCCAGCAGCTTGTGGCAGGAGGGGGAGACCCAGTACTTC